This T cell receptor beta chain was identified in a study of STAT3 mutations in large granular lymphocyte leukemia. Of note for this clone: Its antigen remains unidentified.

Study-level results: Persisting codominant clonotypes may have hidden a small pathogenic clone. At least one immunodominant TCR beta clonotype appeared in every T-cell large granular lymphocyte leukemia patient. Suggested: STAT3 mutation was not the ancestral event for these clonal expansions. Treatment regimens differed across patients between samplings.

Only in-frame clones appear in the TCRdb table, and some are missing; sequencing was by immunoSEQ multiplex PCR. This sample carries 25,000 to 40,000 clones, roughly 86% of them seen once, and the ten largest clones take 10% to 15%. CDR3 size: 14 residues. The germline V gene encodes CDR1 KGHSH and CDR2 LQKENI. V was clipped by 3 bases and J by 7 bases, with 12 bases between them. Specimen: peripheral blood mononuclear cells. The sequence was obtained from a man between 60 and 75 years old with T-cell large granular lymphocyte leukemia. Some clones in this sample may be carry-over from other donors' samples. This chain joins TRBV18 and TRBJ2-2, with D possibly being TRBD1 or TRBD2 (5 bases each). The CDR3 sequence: CASSPLRGDGELFF. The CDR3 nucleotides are TGTGCCAGCTCACCTCTTAGAGGGGACGGGGAGCTGTTTTTT.